The present entry profiles one T cell receptor (beta chain) with its context. These data originate in a study of blood T cell repertoires in COVID-19. Study overall: The United States, Italy and Spain provided the acute and convalescent COVID-19 samples. T cells, B-cell-depleted T cells, or PBMCs supplied cDNA or gDNA.

The repertoire was sequenced with immunoSEQ multiplex PCR; TCRdb's copy has only in-frame clones and lacks some. The sample has 90,000 to 120,000 clones; 69% are singletons. The CDR3 runs to 16 residues. CDR1 and CDR2 (germline): SQVTM, ANQGSEA. Trimming took 5 bases from V and 7 from J; bases not matched to a gene: 12. The chain has TRBV29-1 and TRBJ2-2; 11 positions agree with TRBD2. The source of this sequence is a man older than 75 with acute or convalescent COVID-19. The source material was peripheral blood. The CDR3 bases are TGCAGCGTTCCCAAACTAGCGGGAGAACGGGACGGGGAGCTGTTTTTT. It yields the protein CSVPKLAGERDGELFF.